The entry below describes one T cell receptor beta chain. Its antigen is not known. The sample belongs to a study of shared clonotypes between healthy human individuals. Study-wide points: In general, naive subsets displayed greater estimated richness than memory subsets did.

Repertoires were generated with immunoSEQ multiplex PCR, while TCRdb's copy carries only in-frame clones and drops some. The sample holds 1,500,000 or so clones, 98% seen once. Input material: naive CD4+ T cells sorted from blood. Subset indicated: CD45RA+ positively selected. The sequence was obtained from a man aged 30 to 39 in good health.

The CDR3 loop is CASSQDQFMNTEAFF. CDR3 nucleotides: TGTGCCAGCAGCCAAGATCAGTTCATGAACACTGAAGCTTTCTTT. The chain couples TRBV14 to TRBJ1-1; no reliable D call. This CDR3 has 15 amino acids. The germline V gene has CDR1 SGHDN and CDR2 FVKESK. With 0 bases removed from V and 0 bases from J, the gap between germline ends came to 8 bases.